The 2 T cell receptor beta chains listed next were all sequenced from one sample in a study of Graves' ophthalmopathy and Graves' hyperthyroidism. The study amplified TCR beta CDR3 regions using RNA transcripts. The workflow started with a first-round RT-PCR run with HTBI primers and then moved on to a second-round multiplex PCR. In TCRdb, the multiplex PCR reads were re-called with MiXCR into one record per CDR3 protein. In the table there are around 170,000 distinct CDR3 sequences, less than 45% of which are singletons. What was sequenced was peripheral blood. Source of these receptors: a woman in her thirties or forties with Graves' ophthalmopathy.

This clonotype was recorded many times. The chain employs TRBV5-1 and TRBJ2-2; D remains unclear. Germline values: CDR1 SGHRS, CDR2 YFSETQ. V lost 1 base and J 3 bases, leaving 10 bases between the germline ends. The CDR3 extends over 15 amino acids. The CDR3 DNA follows: TGCGCCAGCAGCTTGTCTGGCGGAGACACCGGGGAGCTGTTTTTT. It encodes CASSLSGGDTGELFF. Variable domain in full (rest from reference TRBV5-1 and TRBJ2-2): KAGVTQTPRYLIKTRGQQVTLSCSPISGHRSVSWYQQTPGQGLQFLFEYFSETQRNKGNFPGRFSGRQFSNSRSEMNVSTLELGDSALYLCASSLSGGDTGELFFGEGSRLTVL.

This clonotype has a handful of counts. The CDR3 loop reads CASMIPSPETEAFF. As DNA, the CDR3 is TGTGCCAGCATGATTCCCTCACCTGAGACTGAAGCTTTCTTT. This chain connects TRBV6-1 to TRBJ1-1; D ambiguous. The CDR3 runs to 14 residues. Between the trimmed V and J ends, which lost 7 bases and 5 bases, there was a span of 17 bases. The germline V gene encodes CDR1 MNHNS and CDR2 SASEGT.